Listed below are T cell receptor beta chains from one sample, sequenced in a study of neoadjuvant anti-PD-1 for oral cavity cancer. Sequencing was performed with immunoSEQ multiplex PCR; in TCRdb, only in-frame clones are kept and a portion is missing. In the table there are 60,000 to 80,000 clones, roughly 80% of which are singletons. This sample comprised PBMCs, obtained before nivolumab (anti-PD-1) treatment. These receptors were obtained from a person between 40 and 85 years old with oral cavity squamous cell carcinoma. Each CDR3 is given with its conserved first and last residue. D genes are given only for firm matches. Not every row has a clone size; where given, it reads once, few, many or a size class.

clone_size	d_call	v_call	j_call	cdr3_nt	cdr3_aa
-	TRBD1	TRBV19	TRBJ1-2	TGTGCCAGTAGTACCCGACAAAGGGACAGAAACGGCTACACCTTC	CASSTRQRDRNGYTF
-	-	TRBV30	TRBJ1-2	TGTGCCTGGAGCCCCGAGGGGGGGGGCTACACCTTC	CAWSPEGGGYTF
-	-	TRBV19	TRBJ2-5	TGTGCCAGTAGTTCCCACAGGGGGGGTGAGACCCAGTACTTC	CASSSHRGGETQYF
once	-	TRBV6-4	TRBJ2-1	TGTGCCAGCAGTGACGCGCACTACAATGAGCAGTTCTTC	CASSDAHYNEQFF
-	-	TRBV5-1	TRBJ1-2	TGCGCCAGCAGCCCTACCTCCGTTTATGATGGCTACACCTTC	CASSPTSVYDGYTF
-	-	TRBV28	TRBJ1-1	TGTGCCAGCAGTTTAGTACAGCCCCGAGCTGAAGCTTTCTTT	CASSLVQPRAEAFF
-	TRBD2	TRBV19	TRBJ2-3	TGTGCCAGTAGCCCTAGCGGGGGGGGTTATACGCAGTATTTT	CASSPSGGGYTQYF
-	-	TRBV12-5	TRBJ1-5	TGTGCTAGTGGCTTACCGCCGGGGGATCAGCCCCAGCATTTT	CASGLPPGDQPQHF
-	-	TRBV5-8	TRBJ1-4	TGTGCCAGCAGCTCCGAGACGATGATGGGCGCTAATGAAAAACTGTTTTTT	CASSSETMMGANEKLFF
-	-	TRBV10-3	TRBJ1-5	TGTGCCATCGGAATGGGGGGTGGCAATCAGCCCCAGCATTTT	CAIGMGGGNQPQHF
-	-	TRBV10-3	TRBJ2-5	TGTGCCATCAGTAAAGGACAGAGCGTAGAGACCCAGTACTTC	CAISKGQSVETQYF
-	-	TRBV9	TRBJ1-6	TGTGCCAGCCAGGAAACCTTAGATTCACCCCTCCACTTT	CASQETLDSPLHF
-	-	TRBV11-2	TRBJ2-3	TGTGCCAGCAGCTCCCGAAGGGAGAGCACAGATACGCAGTATTTT	CASSSRRESTDTQYF
-	TRBD1	TRBV9	TRBJ1-2	TGTGCCAGCAGCGCTCAACAGGGGGCCTCGCGAGGCTACACCTTC	CASSAQQGASRGYTF
-	-	TRBV11-3	TRBJ2-3	TGTGCCAGCAGCTTAAGCGGCTTTCTCACAGATACGCAGTATTTT	CASSLSGFLTDTQYF
-	TRBD2	TRBV4-1	TRBJ2-3	TGCGCCAGCAGCCAAGACAGCGGGGGAGCTCAGGGAGATACGCAGTATTTT	CASSQDSGGAQGDTQYF
-	-	TRBV5-1	TRBJ1-1	TGCGCCAGCAGATACGACACCACTGAAGCTTTCTTT	CASRYDTTEAFF
-	TRBD2	TRBV27	TRBJ2-2	TGTGCCAGCAGTTTTAGCGGGGGGAGGACCGGGGAGCTGTTTTTT	CASSFSGGRTGELFF
-	TRBD2	TRBV5-4	TRBJ2-1	TGTGCCAGCAGCTTATTAGCGGGGTATGACACTGAGCAGTTCTTC	CASSLLAGYDTEQFF
few	-	TRBV14	TRBJ1-6	TGTGCCAGCAGCCAAGTGACAGGACCCCTCCACTTT	CASSQVTGPLHF
-	-	TRBV7-9	TRBJ1-1	TGTGCCAGCAGCTTGACCCACTCTCAGGGGGCTTTCTTT	CASSLTHSQGAFF
-	-	TRBV6-6	TRBJ1-2	TGTGCCTGCAGGGGAGAAGGTGGCTACACCTTC	CACRGEGGYTF
-	-	TRBV30	TRBJ1-6	TGTGCCTGGAACCCAGGACAGAATTCACCCCTCCACTTT	CAWNPGQNSPLHF
-	-	TRBV1	TRBJ2-1	TGCACCAGCAGCCAAGGTGTTGCCCCACTAGCGGGGGCGGATGAGCAGTTCTTC	CTSSQGVAPLAGADEQFF
-	-	TRBV11-2	TRBJ1-6	TGTGCCAGCAGCTTAAAAAGCTCCTATAATTCACCCCTCCACTTT	CASSLKSSYNSPLHF
-	-	TRBV9	TRBJ1-6	TGTGCCAGCAGCGGGAGGGTAGATAATTCACCCCTCCACTTT	CASSGRVDNSPLHF
-	TRBD1	TRBV5-4	TRBJ1-1	TGTGCCAGCAGCTGGGACAGCATGAACACTGAAGCTTTCTTT	CASSWDSMNTEAFF
-	-	TRBV29-1	TRBJ2-2	TGCAGCGTTGGGGGGGATGGTCTAACCGGGGAGCTGTTTTTT	CSVGGDGLTGELFF
-	TRBD1	TRBV12-5	TRBJ1-5	TGTGCTAGCGGCGGGGGACAGCTATCCAATCAGCCCCAGCATTTT	CASGGGQLSNQPQHF
-	TRBD1	TRBV10-3	TRBJ1-5	TGTGCCATCAGTGGGAACGACAGGGTGGCTTCAAGCAATCAGCCCCAGCATTTT	CAISGNDRVASSNQPQHF
-	-	TRBV6-5	TRBJ1-1	TGTGCCAGCAGTTCCCAGGGTTGGAACACTGAAGCTTTCTTT	CASSSQGWNTEAFF
-	-	TRBV2	TRBJ1-1	TGTGCCAGCACGGCGGGAATAGGCGTGAACACTGAAGCTTTCTTT	CASTAGIGVNTEAFF
-	-	TRBV27	TRBJ2-2	TGTGCCAGCAGTTCCTCGGGCCCCTACACCGGGGAGCTGTTTTTT	CASSSSGPYTGELFF
-	-	TRBV7-8	TRBJ2-3	TGTGCCAGCAGCTTAGACCGGGACCGAGGAAGCACAGATACGCAGTATTTT	CASSLDRDRGSTDTQYF
few	TRBD2	TRBV9	TRBJ2-3	TGTGCCAGCAGCGTAGCGGCAGCGGGGGGGCCAGGCACAGATACGCAGTATTTT	CASSVAAAGGPGTDTQYF
-	-	TRBV19	TRBJ1-1	TGTGCCAGTAGTCCAAGGGTGGGGAACACTGAAGCTTTCTTT	CASSPRVGNTEAFF
-	-	TRBV20-1	TRBJ2-1	TGCAGTGCTAGACTGGTTGAGCAGTTCTTC	CSARLVEQFF
-	-	TRBV6-6	TRBJ2-1	TGTGCCAGCGCCCTAACAAATAATGAGCAGTTCTTC	CASALTNNEQFF
once	TRBD2	TRBV19	TRBJ2-1	TGTGCCAGTAGCCCCGGCTCGACTAGCGGGAGGGCCGTGTACAATGAGCAGTTCTTC	CASSPGSTSGRAVYNEQFF
-	TRBD2	TRBV5-1	TRBJ2-7	TGCGCCAGCAGCTCGGGACTAGCGGGAGTATCCTACGAGCAGTACTTC	CASSSGLAGVSYEQYF
-	-	TRBV7-7	TRBJ2-7	TGTGCCAGCAGCGCAGGTCCGGGACGGGAGCAGTACTTC	CASSAGPGREQYF
-	TRBD2	TRBV2	TRBJ2-2	TGTGCCAGCAAACTAGCGGAGAACACCGGGGAGCTGTTTTTT	CASKLAENTGELFF
-	-	TRBV28	TRBJ1-5	TGTGCCAGCAGTTTATCGGCGTTTAATCAGCCCCAGCATTTT	CASSLSAFNQPQHF
-	-	TRBV5-6	TRBJ1-2	TGTGCCAGCAGCTTGGTTGGGGGGCCGGGCGGCTACACCTTC	CASSLVGGPGGYTF
-	TRBD1	TRBV28	TRBJ1-6	TGTGCCAGCAGTCCTGCCCCGACAGGGAGCTTCTCCTATAATTCACCCCTCCACTTT	CASSPAPTGSFSYNSPLHF
-	-	TRBV6-5	TRBJ2-1	TGTGCCAGCACCCCGCGGGTCGGTGAGCAGTTCTTC	CASTPRVGEQFF
-	-	TRBV10-3	TRBJ2-2	TGTGCCATCAGTGAGGGAAGGACAGAGAACACCGGGGAGCTGTTTTTT	CAISEGRTENTGELFF
-	-	TRBV11-3	TRBJ2-5	TGTGCCAGCAGCTTCTCGGAGCGGGAGACCCAGTACTTC	CASSFSERETQYF
-	TRBD1	TRBV6-1	TRBJ2-3	TGTGCCAGCAGTGGACAGGGGGGGAGCACAGATACGCAGTATTTT	CASSGQGGSTDTQYF
-	-	TRBV6-1	TRBJ1-2	TGTGCCAGCAGTGAAAACGAAGGCTACACCTTC	CASSENEGYTF
-	-	TRBV5-1	TRBJ2-1	TGCGCCAGCACACCCGTTTTCCTGACAGGCCCGCAGGGGAATGAGCAGTTCTTC	CASTPVFLTGPQGNEQFF
-	-	TRBV6-5	TRBJ1-4	TGTGCCAGCAGTTACTCGAGAGCGGGGAATGAAAAACTGTTTTTT	CASSYSRAGNEKLFF
-	-	TRBV5-1	TRBJ2-3	TGCGCCAGCAGCTTGAACCCGGGGGAGTCAGATACGCAGTATTTT	CASSLNPGESDTQYF
-	-	TRBV5-1	TRBJ2-7	TGCGCCAGCAGTGTTCGGGGGCTCGACGAGCAGTACTTC	CASSVRGLDEQYF